This record concerns one TCR beta chain sequence. The antigen is undetermined. This CDR3 comprises 13 residues. Germline V lookup: CDR1 SGHAT, CDR2 FQNNGV. The V end lost 3 bases, the J end lost 4 bases, and 9 bases lay between the germline ends. Here immunoSEQ multiplex PCR was the method, and the copy in TCRdb shows in-frame clones only, minus some. The sample has some 16,000 clones; under 95% are singletons. The time point was: inflamed ileum from the surgical specimen. This record belongs to a study of T cell repertoires in ileal Crohn's disease. In the study overall: All patients had surgery for stricturing (around 60%) or penetrating (about 40%) disease. Biopsies of inflamed ileum from the surgical specimen form M0 samples.

Study findings and constraints: Compared with CD4 T cells, sorted CD8 cells carried more expanded clones.

This clonotype originated in an adult with Crohn's disease. Input material: ileal tissue. The chain joins TRBV11-2 to TRBJ1-1, with D unclear. This chain's CDR3 is CASSLKEGTEAFF. The CDR3 DNA follows: TGTGCCAGCAGCTTGAAGGAGGGCACTGAAGCTTTCTTT.